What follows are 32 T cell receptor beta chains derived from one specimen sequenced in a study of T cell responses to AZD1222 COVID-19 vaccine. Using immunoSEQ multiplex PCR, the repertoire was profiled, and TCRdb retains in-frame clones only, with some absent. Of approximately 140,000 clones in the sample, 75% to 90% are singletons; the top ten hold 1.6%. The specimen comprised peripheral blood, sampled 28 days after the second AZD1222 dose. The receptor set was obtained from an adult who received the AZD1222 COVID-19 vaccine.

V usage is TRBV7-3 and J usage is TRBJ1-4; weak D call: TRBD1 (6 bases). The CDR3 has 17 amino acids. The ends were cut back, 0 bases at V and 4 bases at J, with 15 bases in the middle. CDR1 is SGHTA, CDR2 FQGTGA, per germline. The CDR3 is CASSLTRSQGINEKLFF. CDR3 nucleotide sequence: TGTGCCAGCAGCTTAACGAGAAGCCAGGGGATTAATGAAAAACTGTTTTTT.

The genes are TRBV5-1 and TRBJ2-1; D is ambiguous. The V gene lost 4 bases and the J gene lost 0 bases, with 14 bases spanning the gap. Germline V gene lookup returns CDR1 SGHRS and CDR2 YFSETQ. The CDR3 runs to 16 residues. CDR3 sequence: CASSPWVSSSYNEQFF. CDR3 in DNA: TGCGCCAGCAGCCCCTGGGTCTCTAGCTCCTACAATGAGCAGTTCTTC. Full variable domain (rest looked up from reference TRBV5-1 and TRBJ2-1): KAGVTQTPRYLIKTRGQQVTLSCSPISGHRSVSWYQQTPGQGLQFLFEYFSETQRNKGNFPGRFSGRQFSNSRSEMNVSTLELGDSALYLCASSPWVSSSYNEQFFGPGTRLTVL.

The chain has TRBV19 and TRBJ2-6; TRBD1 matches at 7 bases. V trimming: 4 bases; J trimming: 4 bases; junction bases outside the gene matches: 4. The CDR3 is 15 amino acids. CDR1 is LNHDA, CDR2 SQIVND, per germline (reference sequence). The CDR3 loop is CASSTRGPGANVLTF. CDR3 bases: TGTGCCAGTAGTACTAGGGGGCCGGGGGCCAACGTCCTGACTTTC.

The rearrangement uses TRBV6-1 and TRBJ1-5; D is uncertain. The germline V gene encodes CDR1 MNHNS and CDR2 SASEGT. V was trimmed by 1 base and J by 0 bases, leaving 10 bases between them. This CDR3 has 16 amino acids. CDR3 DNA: TGTGCCAGCAGTGAAGTTGGAGACTATAGCAATCAGCCCCAGCATTTT. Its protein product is CASSEVGDYSNQPQHF.

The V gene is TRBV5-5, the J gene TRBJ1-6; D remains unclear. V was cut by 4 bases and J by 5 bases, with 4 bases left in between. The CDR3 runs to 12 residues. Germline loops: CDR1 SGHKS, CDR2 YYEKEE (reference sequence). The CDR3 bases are TGTGCCAGCAGCACGAATAATTCACCCCTCCACTTT. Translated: CASSTNNSPLHF.

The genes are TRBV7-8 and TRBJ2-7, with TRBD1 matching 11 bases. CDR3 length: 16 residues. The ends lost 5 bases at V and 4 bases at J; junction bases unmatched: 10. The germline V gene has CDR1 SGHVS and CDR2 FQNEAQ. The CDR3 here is CASSATPGTGGYEQYF. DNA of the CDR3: TGTGCCAGCAGCGCGACTCCGGGGACAGGGGGATACGAGCAGTACTTC.

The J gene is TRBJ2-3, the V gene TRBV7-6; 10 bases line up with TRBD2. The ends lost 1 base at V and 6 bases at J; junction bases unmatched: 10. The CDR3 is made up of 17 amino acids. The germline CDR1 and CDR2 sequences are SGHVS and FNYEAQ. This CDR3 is CASSLVGAGGPRDTQYF. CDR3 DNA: TGTGCCAGCAGCTTAGTTGGAGCGGGAGGGCCTCGGGATACGCAGTATTTT.

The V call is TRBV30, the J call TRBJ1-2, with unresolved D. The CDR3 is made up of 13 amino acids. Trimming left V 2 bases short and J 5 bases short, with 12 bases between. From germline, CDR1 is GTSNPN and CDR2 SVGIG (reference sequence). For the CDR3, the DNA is TGTGCCTGGAGTCCCTTTGGTGGGTATGGCTACACCTTC. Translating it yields CAWSPFGGYGYTF.

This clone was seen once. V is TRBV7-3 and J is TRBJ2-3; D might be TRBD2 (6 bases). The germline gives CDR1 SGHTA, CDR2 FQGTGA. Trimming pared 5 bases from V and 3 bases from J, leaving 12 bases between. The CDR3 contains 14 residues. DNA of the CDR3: TGTGCCAGCAGCCCCCAAAGCGGGACAGATACGCAGTATTTT. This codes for CASSPQSGTDTQYF.

Here the CDR3 reads CASRTARPDTQYF. The DNA of the CDR3 is TGTGCCAGCCGGACAGCCCGCCCAGATACGCAGTATTTT. The V and J genes are TRBV27 and TRBJ2-3, with a possible D match to TRBD1 (6 bases). The CDR3 totals 13 residues. CDR1 is MNHEY, CDR2 SMNVEV, per germline (reference sequence). The V end was cut by 8 bases, the J end by 4 bases, with 13 bases between.

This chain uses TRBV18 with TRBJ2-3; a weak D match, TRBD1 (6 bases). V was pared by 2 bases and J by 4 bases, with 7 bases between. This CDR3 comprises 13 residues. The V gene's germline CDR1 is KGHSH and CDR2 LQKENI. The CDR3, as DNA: TGTGCCAGCTCACCATGGGGGCCAGATACGCAGTATTTT. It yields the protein CASSPWGPDTQYF.

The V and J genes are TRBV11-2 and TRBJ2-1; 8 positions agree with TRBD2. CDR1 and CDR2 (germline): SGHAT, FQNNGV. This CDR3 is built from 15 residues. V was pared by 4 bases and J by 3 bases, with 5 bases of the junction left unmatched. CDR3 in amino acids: CASSSSGQNYNEQFF. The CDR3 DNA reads TGTGCCAGCAGCTCTAGCGGGCAAAACTACAATGAGCAGTTCTTC.

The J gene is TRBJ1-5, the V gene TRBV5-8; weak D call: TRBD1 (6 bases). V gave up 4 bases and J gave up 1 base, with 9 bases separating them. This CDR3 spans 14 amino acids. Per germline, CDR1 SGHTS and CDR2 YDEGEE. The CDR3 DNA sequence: TGTGCCAGCAGCCTCGGACAGAGCAATCAGCCCCAGCATTTT. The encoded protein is CASSLGQSNQPQHF.

The DNA of the CDR3 is TGCAGCGATCCCCGGGGGAGTGAGCAGTTCTTC. Its protein product is CSDPRGSEQFF. V gene TRBV29-1 combines with J gene TRBJ2-1, with D maybe TRBD2 (6 bases). V lost 7 bases, J lost 9 bases, and 13 bases lay in between. In germline, CDR1 is SQVTM, CDR2 ANQGSEA. The CDR3 has 11 residues.

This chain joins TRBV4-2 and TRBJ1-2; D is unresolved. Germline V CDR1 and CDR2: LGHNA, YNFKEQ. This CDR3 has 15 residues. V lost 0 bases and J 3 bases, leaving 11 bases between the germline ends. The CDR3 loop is CASSQDPKGDYGYTF. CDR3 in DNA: TGTGCCAGCAGCCAAGATCCAAAAGGAGACTATGGCTACACCTTC.

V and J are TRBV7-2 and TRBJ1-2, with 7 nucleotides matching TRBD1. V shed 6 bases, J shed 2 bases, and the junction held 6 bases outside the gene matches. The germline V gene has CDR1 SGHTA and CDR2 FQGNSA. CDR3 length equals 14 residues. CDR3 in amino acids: CASRGRDSNYGYTF. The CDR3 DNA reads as TGTGCCAGCAGGGGCCGGGACAGCAACTATGGCTACACCTTC.

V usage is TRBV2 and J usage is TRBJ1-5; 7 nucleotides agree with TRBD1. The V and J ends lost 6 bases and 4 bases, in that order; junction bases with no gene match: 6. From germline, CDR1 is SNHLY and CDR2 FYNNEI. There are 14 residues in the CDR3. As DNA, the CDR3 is TGTGCCAGCAGACCAGGGACAGTGAATCAGCCCCAGCATTTT. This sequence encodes CASRPGTVNQPQHF.

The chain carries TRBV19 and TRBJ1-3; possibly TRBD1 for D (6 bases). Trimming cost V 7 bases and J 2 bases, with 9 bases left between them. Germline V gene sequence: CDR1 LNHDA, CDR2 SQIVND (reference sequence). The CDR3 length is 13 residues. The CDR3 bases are TGTGCCAGTATGAGGGACACTGGAAACACCATATATTTT. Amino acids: CASMRDTGNTIYF.

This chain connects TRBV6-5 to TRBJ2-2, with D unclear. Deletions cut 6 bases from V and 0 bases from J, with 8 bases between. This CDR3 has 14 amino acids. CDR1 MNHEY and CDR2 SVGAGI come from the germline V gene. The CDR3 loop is CASRELSNTGELFF. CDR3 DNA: TGTGCCAGCAGAGAGCTTTCGAACACCGGGGAGCTGTTTTTT.

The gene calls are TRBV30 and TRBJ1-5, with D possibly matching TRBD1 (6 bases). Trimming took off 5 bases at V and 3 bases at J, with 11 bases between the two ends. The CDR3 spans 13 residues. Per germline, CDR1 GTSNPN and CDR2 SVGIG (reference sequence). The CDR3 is CAWGGGNNQPQHF. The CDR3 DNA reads TGTGCCTGGGGAGGGGGTAACAATCAGCCCCAGCATTTT.

The CDR3 nucleotides are TGCGCCAGCAGCCCGGGACAGGGATACGCTTTCTTT. This encodes CASSPGQGYAFF. The chain uses TRBV5-1 and TRBJ1-1; 9 nucleotides line up with TRBD1. The V gene end was trimmed by 4 bases and the J gene end by 11 bases; junction bases not matched to a gene: 6. This CDR3 comprises 12 residues. Germline V gene lookup returns CDR1 SGHRS and CDR2 YFSETQ.

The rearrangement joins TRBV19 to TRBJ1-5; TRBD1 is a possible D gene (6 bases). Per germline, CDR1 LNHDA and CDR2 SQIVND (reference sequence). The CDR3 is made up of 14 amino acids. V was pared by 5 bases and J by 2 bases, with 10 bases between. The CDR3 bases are TGTGCCAGTAGTTACAGGGAGGGCAATCAGCCCCAGCATTTT. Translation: CASSYREGNQPQHF.

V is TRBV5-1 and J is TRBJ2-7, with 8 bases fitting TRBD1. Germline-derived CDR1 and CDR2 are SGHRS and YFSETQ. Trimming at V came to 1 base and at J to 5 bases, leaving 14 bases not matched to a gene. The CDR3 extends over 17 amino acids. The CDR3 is CASSLQGARHGVDEQYF. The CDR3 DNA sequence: TGCGCCAGCAGCTTGCAGGGGGCGAGGCATGGGGTGGACGAGCAGTACTTC.

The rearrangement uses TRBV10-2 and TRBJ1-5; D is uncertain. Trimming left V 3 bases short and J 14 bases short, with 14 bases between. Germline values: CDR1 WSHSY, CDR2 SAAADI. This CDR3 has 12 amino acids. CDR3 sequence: CASSDSQATKHF. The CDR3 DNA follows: TGCGCCAGCAGTGACTCTCAGGCAACTAAGCATTTT.

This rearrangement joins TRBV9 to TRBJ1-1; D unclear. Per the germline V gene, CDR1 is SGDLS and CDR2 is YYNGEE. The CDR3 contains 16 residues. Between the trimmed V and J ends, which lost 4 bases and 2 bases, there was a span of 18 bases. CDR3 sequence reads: CASSNARGKGNTEAFF. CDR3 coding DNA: TGTGCCAGCAGCAACGCCAGAGGGAAGGGAAACACTGAAGCTTTCTTT.

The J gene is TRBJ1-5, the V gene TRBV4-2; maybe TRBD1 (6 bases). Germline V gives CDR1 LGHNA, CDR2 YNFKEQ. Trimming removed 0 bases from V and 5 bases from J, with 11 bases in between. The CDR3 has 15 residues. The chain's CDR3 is CASSQDGQGHQPQHF. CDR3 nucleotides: TGTGCCAGCAGCCAAGATGGGCAGGGGCATCAGCCCCAGCATTTT.

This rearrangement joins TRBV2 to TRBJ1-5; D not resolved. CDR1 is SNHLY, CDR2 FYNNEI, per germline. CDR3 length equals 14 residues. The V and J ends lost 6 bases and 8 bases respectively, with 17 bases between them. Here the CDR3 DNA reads TGTGCCAGCAGGGGGAGGGAAGGTGGGGAGCCCCAGCATTTT. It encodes CASRGREGGEPQHF.

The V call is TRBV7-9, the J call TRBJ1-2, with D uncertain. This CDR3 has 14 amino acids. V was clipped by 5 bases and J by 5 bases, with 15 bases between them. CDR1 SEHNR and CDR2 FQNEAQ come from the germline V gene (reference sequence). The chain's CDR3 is CASSQISPGYGYTF. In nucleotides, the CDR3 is TGTGCCAGCAGCCAAATCTCCCCGGGGTATGGCTACACCTTC. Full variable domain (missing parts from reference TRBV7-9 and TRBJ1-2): DTGVSQNPRHKITKRGQNVTFRCDPISEHNRLYWYRQTLGQGPEFLTYFQNEAQLEKSRLLSDRFSAERPKGSFSTLEIQRTEQGDSAMYLCASSQISPGYGYTFGSGTRLTVV.

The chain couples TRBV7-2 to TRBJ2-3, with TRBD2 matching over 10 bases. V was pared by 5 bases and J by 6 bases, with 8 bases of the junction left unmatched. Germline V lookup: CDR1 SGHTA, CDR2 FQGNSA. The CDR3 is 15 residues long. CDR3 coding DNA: TGTGCCAGCAGCCCTTCTAGCGGGGGAGGGGATACGCAGTATTTT. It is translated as CASSPSSGGGDTQYF.

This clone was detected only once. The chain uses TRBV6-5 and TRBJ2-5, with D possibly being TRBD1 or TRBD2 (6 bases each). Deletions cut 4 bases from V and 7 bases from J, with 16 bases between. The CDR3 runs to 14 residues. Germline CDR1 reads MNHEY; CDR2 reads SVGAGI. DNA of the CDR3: TGTGCCAGCAGTTTCCGGGGGCCGGAGGGGACCCAGTACTTC. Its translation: CASSFRGPEGTQYF.

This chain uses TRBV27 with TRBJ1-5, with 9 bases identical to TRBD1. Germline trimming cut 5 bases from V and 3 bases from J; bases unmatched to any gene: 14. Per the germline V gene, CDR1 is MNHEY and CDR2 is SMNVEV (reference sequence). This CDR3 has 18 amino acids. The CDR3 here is CASSHTQPGQGLNQPQHF. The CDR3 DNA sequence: TGTGCCAGCAGTCATACCCAACCGGGACAGGGACTCAATCAGCCCCAGCATTTT.

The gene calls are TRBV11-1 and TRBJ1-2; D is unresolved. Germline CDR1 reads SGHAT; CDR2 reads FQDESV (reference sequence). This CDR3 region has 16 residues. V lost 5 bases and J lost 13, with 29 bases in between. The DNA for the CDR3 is TGTGCCAGCAGCAACCTCAGAACAGAGGATTCCCTCGCTACCACCTTC. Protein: CASSNLRTEDSLATTF.